Each of the 18 T cell receptor beta chains below was sequenced from the same sample in a study of shared clonotypes between healthy human individuals. Profiling relied on immunoSEQ multiplex PCR, and the TCRdb table lists in-frame clones only, not all of them. The sample holds about 380,000 clones, roughly 96% seen once. The sequenced sample was memory CD8+ T cells sorted from blood. Subset given: CD45RO+ cells pooled with CCR7-negative TemRA cells. These receptors were taken from a young man in good health.

The rearrangement links TRBV6-6 to TRBJ2-1; no reliable D call. Trimming removed 0 bases from V and 7 bases from J, with 4 bases in between. The CDR3 loop spans 12 amino acids. Germline CDR1 and CDR2: MNHNY and SVGAGI (reference sequence). Here the CDR3 reads CASSYSPNEQFF. CDR3 sequence (DNA): TGTGCCAGCAGTTACTCGCCTAATGAGCAGTTCTTC.

A single count supports this clone. The V and J genes are TRBV6-5 and TRBJ2-2; 12 positions match TRBD1. Germline CDR1 reads MNHEY; CDR2 reads SVGAGI. Unmatched junction bases numbered 7, after V lost 8 bases and J lost 6 bases. This CDR3 has 15 residues. The CDR3 DNA reads as TGTGCCAGCCCGGGACAGGGGGCCCTTGCCGGGGAGCTGTTTTTT. The encoded protein is CASPGQGALAGELFF.

V gene TRBV4-2 combines with J gene TRBJ2-1; 7 bases line up with TRBD2. V trimming: 0 bases; J trimming: 5 bases; junction bases outside the gene matches: 7. In germline, CDR1 is LGHNA, CDR2 YNFKEQ. The CDR3 covers 16 residues. The chain's CDR3 is CASSQDWGGAHNEQFF. The DNA of the CDR3 is TGTGCCAGCAGCCAAGATTGGGGAGGGGCTCACAATGAGCAGTTCTTC.

This sequence joins TRBV6-1 and TRBJ2-7; D might be TRBD1 (5 bases). Germline V gene lookup returns CDR1 MNHNS and CDR2 SASEGT. Trimming cost V 8 bases and J 1 base, with 12 bases left between them. The CDR3 runs 13 residues. CDR3 loop: CASARALSYEQYF. In DNA, the CDR3 is TGTGCCAGCGCCAGGGCTTTGTCCTACGAGCAGTACTTC.

The chain carries TRBV5-1 and TRBJ2-2; the D gene is possibly TRBD2 (5 bases). Germline V gene data show CDR1 as SGHRS and CDR2 as YFSETQ. The CDR3 loop spans 12 amino acids. V lost 7 bases and J 5 bases, leaving 9 bases between the germline ends. CDR3 sequence (DNA): TGCGCCAGCCAACTAGTGACCGGGGAGCTGTTTTTT. Translation gives CASQLVTGELFF.

The rearrangement links TRBV6-1 to TRBJ1-1, with D possibly TRBD1 on 5 matching bases. The CDR3 consists of 13 residues. The V gene's germline CDR1 is MNHNS and CDR2 SASEGT. Trimming removed 5 bases from V and 2 bases from J, with 9 bases in between. The CDR3, as DNA: TGTGCCAGCAGTCTACAGGCTAACACTGAAGCTTTCTTT. It is translated as CASSLQANTEAFF.

This chain connects TRBV2 to TRBJ1-2; D possibly corresponds to TRBD1 (5 bases). Germline assignment: CDR1 SNHLY and CDR2 FYNNEI. V lost 4 bases and J 9 bases, leaving 9 bases between the germline ends. This CDR3 region has 11 residues. The CDR3 loop reads CASSAGKRYTF. The CDR3 DNA follows: TGTGCCAGCAGTGCAGGGAAGCGCTACACCTTC.

The chain uses TRBV10-3 and TRBJ1-2; a weak D match, TRBD1 (6 bases). The CDR3 runs 14 residues. Germline V gene data show CDR1 as ENHRY and CDR2 as SYGVKD. Trimming shortened V by 3 bases and J by 4 bases, and 12 bases separated the two germline ends. The CDR3 protein is CAISDPDRSYGYTF. DNA of the CDR3: TGTGCCATCAGTGACCCAGACAGGTCCTATGGCTACACCTTC.

J is TRBJ1-1 and V is TRBV6-5; 7 bases agree with TRBD1. CDR1 is MNHEY, CDR2 SVGAGI, per germline. The CDR3 is made up of 15 amino acids. After removal of 3 bases from V and 5 bases from J, the junction contained 9 bases not matched to a gene. The CDR3 DNA sequence: TGTGCCAGCAGTTATCGGCCAGGGGGTTTTACTGAAGCTTTCTTT. Translation: CASSYRPGGFTEAFF.

This clone was counted once. V usage is TRBV2 and J usage is TRBJ2-1; the match to TRBD1 covers 9 bases. Trimming took 7 bases from V and 5 from J; bases not matched to a gene: 9. Germline V gene sequence: CDR1 SNHLY, CDR2 FYNNEI. The CDR3 consists of 15 residues. The CDR3 bases are TGTGCCAGCAATACAGGGGGCGGGGTAAACAATGAGCAGTTCTTC. Translating gives CASNTGGGVNNEQFF.

CDR3 loop: CASSLAGESSYNEQFF. The CDR3, as DNA: TGTGCCAGCAGCTTGGCGGGAGAGAGCTCCTACAATGAGCAGTTCTTC. The chain couples TRBV5-4 to TRBJ2-1, with a possible D match to TRBD2 (6 bases). Trimming stripped 0 bases from V and 0 bases from J, with 10 bases between. The V gene's germline CDR1 is SGHNT and CDR2 YYREEE (reference sequence). The CDR3 has 16 amino acids. The complete variable domain, with remaining parts taken from reference TRBV5-4 and TRBJ2-1, reads ETGVTQSPTHLIKTRGQQVTLRCSSQSGHNTVSWYQQALGQGPQFIFQYYREEENGRGNFPPRFSGLQFPNYSSELNVNALELDDSALYLCASSLAGESSYNEQFFGPGTRLTVL.

This clone is a singleton in its sample. The chain recombines TRBV7-2 with TRBJ1-1; no firm D call. The V end was cut by 2 bases, the J end by 1 base, with 5 bases between. The CDR3 sequence is 13 residues long. CDR1 is SGHTA, CDR2 FQGNSA, per germline. The CDR3 is CASSLRQNTEAFF. In DNA, the CDR3 is TGTGCCAGCAGCTTAAGGCAGAACACTGAAGCTTTCTTT.

The table lists this clone with a count of one. The chain recombines TRBV4-1 with TRBJ2-5, with TRBD2 matching over 10 bases. The CDR3 is 16 amino acids. Per the germline V gene, CDR1 is MGHRA and CDR2 is YSYEKL. Germline trimming cut 4 bases from V and 4 bases from J; bases unmatched to any gene: 9. CDR3 sequence (DNA): TGCGCCAGCAGCCCCCGAGCGGGAGGGCCGCGAGAGACCCAGTACTTC. Translation gives CASSPRAGGPRETQYF.

A note on this clone: A read error may account for a junction end that differs from germline. Distinct nucleotide sequences in the sample also encode this CDR3. The chain couples TRBV25-1 to TRBJ1-1; D gene unclear. Germline CDR1 MGHDK, CDR2 SYGVNS. The CDR3 sequence is 13 residues long. The CDR3 sequence: CASNFGHNTEAFF. Written as DNA, the CDR3 is TGTGCCAGTAACTTTGGGCACAACACTGAGGCTTTCTTT.

J is TRBJ2-7 and V is TRBV2; tentatively, D is TRBD1 (5 bases). Germline V gene sequence: CDR1 SNHLY, CDR2 FYNNEI. CDR3 length: 14 amino acids. With 5 bases removed from V and 3 bases from J, the gap between germline ends came to 14 bases. The CDR3 DNA reads as TGTGCCAGCAGTTACAGGACGCACTACTACGAGCAGTACTTC. It specifies CASSYRTHYYEQYF.

Of note for this clone: Other nucleotide sequences in the sample specify the same CDR3. The V call is TRBV25-1, the J call TRBJ2-7, with D unclear. The V end was cut by 4 bases, the J end by 0 bases, with 4 bases between. From germline, CDR1 is MGHDK and CDR2 SYGVNS. The CDR3 length is 12 residues. CDR3 coding DNA: TGTGCCAGCAGTGGGAGCTCCTACGAGCAGTACTTC. Encoded protein: CASSGSSYEQYF.

The gene calls are TRBV6-5 and TRBJ1-2, with 8 bases that match TRBD1. CDR1 and CDR2 from the germline V gene are MNHEY and SVGAGI. V shed 4 bases, J shed 6 bases, and the junction held 4 bases outside the gene matches. The CDR3 has 13 amino acids. For the CDR3, the DNA is TGTGCCAGCAGTTCTCAGGGGGCGCATGGCTACACCTTC. It specifies CASSSQGAHGYTF.

As for this clone: Within the sample, other DNA sequences also encode this same CDR3. The chain couples TRBV6-5 to TRBJ2-7; D remains unclear. V gave up 0 bases and J gave up 1 base, with 7 bases separating them. The CDR3 is 14 amino acids. The germline CDR1 and CDR2 sequences are MNHEY and SVGAGI. Written as DNA, the CDR3 is TGTGCCAGCAGTTACTCCCGATTGTCCTACGAGCAGTACTTC. This sequence encodes CASSYSRLSYEQYF.